This T cell receptor (beta chain) was profiled in a study of T cell clonotyping in hematopoietic cell transplantation. Study results and limitations: After transplant, recipient diversity fell while pathologically expanded clonotypes grew through day 180. No sorting was done, leaving CD4 and CD8 contributions mixed. Few recipient clonotypes overlapped donors; over 95% were de novo at given depth.

The germline gives CDR1 MGHRA, CDR2 YSYEKL. This CDR3 region has 15 residues. V was pared by 3 bases and J by 5 bases, with 7 bases of the junction left unmatched. On this clone: Its antigen is not known.

Produced via immunoSEQ multiplex PCR; TCRdb's table is partial and in-frame only. The sample contains more than 2,000 clones, over 75% of which appear only once. The V gene is TRBV4-1, the J gene TRBJ1-5; 7 bases fit TRBD1. The origin of this receptor is a male patient aged 50 to 60 who had an allogeneic stem cell transplant from a related donor, so the T cells may come from the graft donor. Some clones in this sample may be carry-over from other donors' samples. The source was PBMCs, collected 100 days after allogeneic stem cell transplant. CDR3 nucleotides: TGCGCCAGCAGCCATCACCAGGGGGGAGATCAGCCCCAGCATTTT. Encoded protein: CASSHHQGGDQPQHF.